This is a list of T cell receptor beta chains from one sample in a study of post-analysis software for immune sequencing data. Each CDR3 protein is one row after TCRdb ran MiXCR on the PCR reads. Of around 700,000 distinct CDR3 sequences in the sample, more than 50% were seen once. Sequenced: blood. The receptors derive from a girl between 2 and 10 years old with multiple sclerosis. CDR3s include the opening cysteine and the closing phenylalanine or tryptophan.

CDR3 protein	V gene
CASSWGENYGYTF	TRBV12-3/TRBV12-4
CATSDLETQYF	TRBV24-1
CASRPRDTLAKNIQYF	TRBV6-2/TRBV6-3
CASSELGDTQYF	TRBV2
CASSPLVVTPSTDTQYF	TRBV11-2
CSASVGVREQYF	TRBV20-1
CASSFRGLGSYEQYF	TRBV13
CASTLDLEKLFF	TRBV5-1
CASSQRGQGIGNTEAFF	TRBV7-3
CATARDSQETQYF	TRBV5-1
CASILDRGSTDTQYF	TRBV7-2